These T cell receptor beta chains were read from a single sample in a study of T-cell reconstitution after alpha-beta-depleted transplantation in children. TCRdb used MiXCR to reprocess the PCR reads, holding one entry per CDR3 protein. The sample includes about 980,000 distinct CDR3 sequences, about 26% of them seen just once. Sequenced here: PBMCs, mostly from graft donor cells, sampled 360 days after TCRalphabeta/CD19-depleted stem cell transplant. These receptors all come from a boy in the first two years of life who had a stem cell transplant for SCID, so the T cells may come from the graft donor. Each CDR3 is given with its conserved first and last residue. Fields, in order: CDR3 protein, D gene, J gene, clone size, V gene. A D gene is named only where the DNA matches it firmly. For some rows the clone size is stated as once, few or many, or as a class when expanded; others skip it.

CSAREAGARSDTQYF TRBD2 TRBJ2-3 few TRBV20-1
CSARSGTGSYNEQFF . TRBJ2-1 . TRBV20-1
CSGRDSGQGASEQFF TRBD1 TRBJ2-1 . TRBV20-1
CASRGMTIGLGTEAFF . TRBJ1-1 few TRBV5-1
CASSSGGFFSTDTQYF . TRBJ2-3 . TRBV25-1
CASSTGQGRGTEAFF TRBD1 TRBJ1-1 few TRBV5-1
CASSLDRAGLSGNTIYF . TRBJ1-3 few TRBV5-1
CASSYVEVMTSGVTDTQYF TRBD2 TRBJ2-3 few TRBV5-6
CASSPLRGELFF . TRBJ2-2 many TRBV28
CASSLTRAGAEAFF . TRBJ1-1 . TRBV28
CASRTGTRVGETQYF . TRBJ2-5 . TRBV7-6
CAISEKTSTYEQYF . TRBJ2-7 . TRBV10-3
CASTFGTGFQPQHF TRBD1 TRBJ1-5 few TRBV12-3/TRBV12-4
CASSLKYYQETQYF . TRBJ2-5 . TRBV5-1
CASSLGLIGISNYGYTF . TRBJ1-2 . TRBV7-8
CSAYPTGALAKNIQYF TRBD1 TRBJ2-4 . TRBV20-1
CASSPRTGKASGNTIYF TRBD1 TRBJ1-3 . TRBV7-2
CATSSPYNQPQHF . TRBJ1-5 few TRBV15
CASSFDWPRGEAFF . TRBJ1-1 few TRBV11-2
CASSRADYWKSTDTQYF . TRBJ2-3 few TRBV5-6
CSVELLAEEFF . TRBJ2-1 many TRBV29-1
CASSQDSWRGGVVTGANVLTF . TRBJ2-6 . TRBV4-2
CSVEAFTDTQYF . TRBJ2-3 . TRBV29-1